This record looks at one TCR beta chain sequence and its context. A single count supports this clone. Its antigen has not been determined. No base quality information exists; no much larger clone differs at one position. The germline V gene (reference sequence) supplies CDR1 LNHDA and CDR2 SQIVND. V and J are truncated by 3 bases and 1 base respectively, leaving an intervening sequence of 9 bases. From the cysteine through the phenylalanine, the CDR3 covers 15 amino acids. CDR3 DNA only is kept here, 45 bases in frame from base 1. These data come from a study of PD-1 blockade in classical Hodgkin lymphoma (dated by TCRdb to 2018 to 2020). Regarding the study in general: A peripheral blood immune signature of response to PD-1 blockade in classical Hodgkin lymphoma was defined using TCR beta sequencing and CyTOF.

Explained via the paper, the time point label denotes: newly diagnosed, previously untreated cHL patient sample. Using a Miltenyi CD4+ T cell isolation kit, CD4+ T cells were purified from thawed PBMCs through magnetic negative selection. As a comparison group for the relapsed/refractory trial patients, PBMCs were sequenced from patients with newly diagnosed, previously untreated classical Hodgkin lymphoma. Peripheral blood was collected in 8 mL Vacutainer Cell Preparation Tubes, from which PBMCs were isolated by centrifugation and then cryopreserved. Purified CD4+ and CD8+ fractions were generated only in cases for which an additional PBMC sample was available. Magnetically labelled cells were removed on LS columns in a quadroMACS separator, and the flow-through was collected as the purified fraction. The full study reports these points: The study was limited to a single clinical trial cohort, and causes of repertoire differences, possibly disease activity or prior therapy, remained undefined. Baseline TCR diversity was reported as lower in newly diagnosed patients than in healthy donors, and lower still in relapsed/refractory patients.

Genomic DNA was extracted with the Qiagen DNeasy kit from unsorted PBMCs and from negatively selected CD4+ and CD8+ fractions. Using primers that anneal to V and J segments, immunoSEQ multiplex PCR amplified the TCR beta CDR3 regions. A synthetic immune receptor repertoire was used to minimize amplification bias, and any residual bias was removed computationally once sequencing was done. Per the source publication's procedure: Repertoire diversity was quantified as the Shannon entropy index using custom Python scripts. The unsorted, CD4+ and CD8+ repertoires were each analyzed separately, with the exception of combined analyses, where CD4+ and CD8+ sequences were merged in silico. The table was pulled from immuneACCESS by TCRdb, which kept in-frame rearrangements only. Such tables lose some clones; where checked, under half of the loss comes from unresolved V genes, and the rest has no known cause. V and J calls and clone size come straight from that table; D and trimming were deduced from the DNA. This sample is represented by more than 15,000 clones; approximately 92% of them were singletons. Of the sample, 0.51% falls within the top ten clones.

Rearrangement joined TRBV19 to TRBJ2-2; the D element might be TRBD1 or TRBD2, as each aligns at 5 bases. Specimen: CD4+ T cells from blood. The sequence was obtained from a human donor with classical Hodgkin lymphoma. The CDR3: CASSMGPENTGELFF. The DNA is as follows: TGTGCCAGTAGTATGGGACCGGAGAACACCGGGGAGCTGTTTTTT.